This T cell receptor beta chain emerged from a study of identical twins. MiXCR, applied by TCRdb to the 5' RACE reads, yields one record per CDR3 protein. The repertoire includes a few hundred thousand distinct CDR3 sequences, about 10% of them detected once, and more than 8.5% sits in the top ten. All donors were healthy, and all were Caucasian. This clonotype was recorded many times. Germline-derived CDR1 and CDR2 are DFQATT and SNEGSKA (reference sequence). This CDR3 has 12 amino acids. Trimming at V came to 1 base and at J to 7 bases, leaving 3 bases not matched to a gene. This sequence originates from a man aged 50 to 59 in good health. The sequencing input was memory T cells sorted from blood. The chain carries TRBV20-1 and TRBJ2-7, with TRBD2 matching 8 bases. The CDR3 region is CSARAGGTEQYF. As DNA, the CDR3 is TGCAGTGCTAGAGCGGGAGGGACAGAGCAGTACTTC.